This T cell receptor beta chain was observed in a study of T cell repertoires in cytomegalovirus infection. Overall study: Public TCR beta signatures provided an indication of both CMV infection and a matching HLA type.

The table lists this clonotype with many counts. Its antigen is not known. The CDR3 contains 16 residues. Germline-derived CDR1 and CDR2 are SGHTA and FQGNSA. J lost 9 bases, V lost 1 base, and 12 bases had no gene match. Study results and limitations: Dominant in the ex vivo response were TCR beta clonotypes restricted by HLA-C and specific for CMV. Carriers of CMV plus the relevant HLA were identified by cumulative public TCR beta family frequency.

MiXCR, applied by TCRdb to the reads, yields one record per CDR3 protein. The sample shows about 310,000 distinct CDR3 sequences, 20% to 25% of them seen only once. The source material was cultured PBMCs, sampled from culture after CMV antigen stimulation. The source is a human donor in good health (CMV status not recorded). Some clones in this sample may be carry-over from other donors' samples. The V call is TRBV7-2, the J call TRBJ1-5, with 7 nucleotides matching TRBD1. The CDR3 sequence: CASSLDGGGLRAPQHF. CDR3 in DNA: TGTGCCAGCAGCTTAGATGGAGGGGGCCTTCGGGCGCCCCAGCATTTT. Filled out from reference TRBV7-2 and TRBJ1-5, the complete variable domain reads GAGVSQSPSNKVTEKGKDVELRCDPISGHTALYWYRQSLGQGLEFLIYFQGNSAPDKSGLPSDRFSAERTGGSVSTLTIQRTQQEDSAVYLCASSLDGGGLRAPQHFGDGTRLSIL.